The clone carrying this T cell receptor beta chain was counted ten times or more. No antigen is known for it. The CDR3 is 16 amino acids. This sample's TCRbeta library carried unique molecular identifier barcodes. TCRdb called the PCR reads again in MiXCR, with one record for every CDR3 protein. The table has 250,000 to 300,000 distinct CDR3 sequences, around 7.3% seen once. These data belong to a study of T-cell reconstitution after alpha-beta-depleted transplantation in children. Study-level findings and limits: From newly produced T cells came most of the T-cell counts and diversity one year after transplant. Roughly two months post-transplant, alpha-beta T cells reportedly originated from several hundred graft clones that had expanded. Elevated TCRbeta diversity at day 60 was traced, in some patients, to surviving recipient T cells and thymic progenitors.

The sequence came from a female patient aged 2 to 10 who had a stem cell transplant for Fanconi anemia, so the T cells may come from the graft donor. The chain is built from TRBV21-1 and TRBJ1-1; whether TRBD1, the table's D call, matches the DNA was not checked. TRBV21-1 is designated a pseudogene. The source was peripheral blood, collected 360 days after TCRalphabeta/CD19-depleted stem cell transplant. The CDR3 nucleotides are TGTGCCAGCAGCAAGGACAGGTTTCATATGAACACTGAAGCTTTCTTT. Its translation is CASSKDRFHMNTEAFF.